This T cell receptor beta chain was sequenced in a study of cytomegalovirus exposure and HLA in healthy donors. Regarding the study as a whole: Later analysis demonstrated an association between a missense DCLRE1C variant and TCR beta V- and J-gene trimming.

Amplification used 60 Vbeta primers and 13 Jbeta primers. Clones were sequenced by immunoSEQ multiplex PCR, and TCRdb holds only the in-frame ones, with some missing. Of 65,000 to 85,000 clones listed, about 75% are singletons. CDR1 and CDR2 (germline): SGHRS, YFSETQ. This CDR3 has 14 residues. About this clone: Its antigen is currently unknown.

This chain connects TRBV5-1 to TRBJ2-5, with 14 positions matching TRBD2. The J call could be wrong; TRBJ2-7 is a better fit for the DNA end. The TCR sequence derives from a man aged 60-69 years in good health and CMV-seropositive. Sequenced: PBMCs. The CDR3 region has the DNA TGCGCCAGCAGCTGGGGACTAGCGGGAGACGAGCAGTACTTC. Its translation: CASSWGLAGDEQYF.